Presented here are 30 T cell receptor beta chains from one specimen sequenced in a study of T-cell memory formation after mild COVID-19. TCRdb itself ran the 5' RACE reads through MiXCR, one entry per CDR3 protein. Of 170,000 or so distinct CDR3 sequences detected, around a third appear once; the ten largest clones hold approximately 12%. Sequencing was done on a sample of PBMCs or a T cell subset sorted from them (not recorded which). These receptors came from an adult woman who had mild COVID-19 (a few samples of this study predate the infection). Cell type and time point are not known.

The chain employs TRBV11-2 and TRBJ1-1; D is ambiguous. The CDR3 is 14 residues long. Deletions cut 5 bases from V and 4 bases from J, with 14 bases between. The V gene's germline CDR1 is SGHAT and CDR2 FQNNGV. CDR3 coding DNA: TGTGCCAGCAGCCCGTTCGATGTGGGCACTGAAGCTTTCTTT. Translating gives CASSPFDVGTEAFF. The complete variable domain, with remaining parts taken from reference TRBV11-2 and TRBJ1-1, reads EAGVAQSPRYKIIEKRQSVAFWCNPISGHATLYWYQQILGQGPKLLIQFQNNGVVDDSQLPKDRFSAERLKGVDSTLKIQPAKLEDSAVYLCASSPFDVGTEAFFGQGTRLTVV.

This chain connects TRBV29-1 to TRBJ2-1; TRBD2 matches 7 bases. This CDR3 region has 11 residues. Germline V lookup: CDR1 SQVTM, CDR2 ANQGSEA. The CDR3 protein is CNAGEYNEQFF. CDR3 DNA sequence: TGCAACGCGGGAGAGTACAATGAGCAGTTCTTC.

This clonotype was seen a few times. The CDR3, as DNA: TGTGCCAGCAGCCCGTCCCTCGGAGACTATGGCTACACCTTC. It codes for CASSPSLGDYGYTF. The chain links TRBV7-8 to TRBJ1-2; no clear D gene. CDR3 size: 14 residues. CDR1 and CDR2 from the germline V gene are SGHVS and FQNEAQ. The V end lost 5 bases, the J end lost 3 bases, and 13 bases lay between the germline ends.

The chain recombines TRBV5-1 with TRBJ1-1; 9 bases map to TRBD1. The CDR3 contains 14 residues. Unmatched junction bases numbered 7, after V lost 5 bases and J lost 5 bases. Germline CDR1 SGHRS, CDR2 YFSETQ. The CDR3 DNA reads TGCGCCAGCAGGCAACAGGGGGCTAGTACTGAAGCTTTCTTT. Encoded protein: CASRQQGASTEAFF. The full variable domain, rest sourced from reference TRBV5-1 and TRBJ1-1, is KAGVTQTPRYLIKTRGQQVTLSCSPISGHRSVSWYQQTPGQGLQFLFEYFSETQRNKGNFPGRFSGRQFSNSRSEMNVSTLELGDSALYLCASRQQGASTEAFFGQGTRLTVV.

This clonotype showed up just a few times. The chain is built from TRBV18 and TRBJ2-7; the D is unclear. CDR3 length: 13 amino acids. Germline values: CDR1 KGHSH, CDR2 LQKENI. V was shortened by 2 bases and J by 2 bases, with 7 bases between the two germline ends. The CDR3 here is CASSPIDPYEQYF. As DNA, the CDR3 is TGTGCCAGCTCACCAATCGACCCCTACGAGCAGTACTTC.

The rearrangement joins TRBV5-6 to TRBJ1-2; D is ambiguous. With 1 base removed from V and 11 bases from J, the gap between germline ends came to 18 bases. The CDR3 has 14 amino acids. Germline lookup yields CDR1 SGHDT and CDR2 YYEEEE. The CDR3 DNA is TGTGCCAGCAGCTTGATCAGGTCGACCTCCCATTACACCTTC. The encoded protein is CASSLIRSTSHYTF.

The chain recombines TRBV6-2 or TRBV6-3 with TRBJ2-7, with 10 bases identical to TRBD2. The V gene's germline CDR1 is MNHEY and CDR2 SVGEGT. This CDR3 region has 15 residues. After removal of 5 bases from V and 0 bases from J, the junction contained 4 bases not matched to a gene. As DNA, the CDR3 is TGTGCCAGCAGTACGGGGACTAGCGTCTCCTACGAGCAGTACTTC. This encodes CASSTGTSVSYEQYF.

This chain links TRBV15 with TRBJ2-6; D perhaps matches TRBD2 (6 bases). Germline V CDR1 and CDR2: LNHNV, YYDKDF (reference sequence). CDR3 length: 16 amino acids. The V gene lost 1 base and the J gene lost 0 bases, with 7 bases spanning the gap. CDR3 residues: CATSRVGGSGANVLTF. In nucleotides, the CDR3 is TGTGCCACCAGCAGAGTGGGGGGCTCTGGGGCCAACGTCCTGACTTTC.

This clonotype appeared a few times. The rearrangement joins TRBV4-1 to TRBJ2-7; 8 bases match TRBD1. This CDR3 is built from 15 residues. J gave up 1 base and V 1 base, and 3 bases lay outside the gene matches. Germline loops: CDR1 MGHRA, CDR2 YSYEKL. CDR3 nucleotides: TGCGCCAGCAGCCAAGCGGACAGGGAATCCTACGAGCAGTACTTC. This sequence encodes CASSQADRESYEQYF.

The J gene is TRBJ1-2, the V gene TRBV28, with D perhaps matching TRBD1 (5 bases). The CDR3 is 15 amino acids. V gave up 3 bases and J gave up 3 bases, with 14 bases separating them. The germline CDR1 and CDR2 sequences are MDHEN and SYDVKM. The chain's CDR3 is CASSLSGADYYGYTF. The CDR3 nucleotides read TGTGCCAGCAGTTTGTCCGGGGCGGACTACTATGGCTACACCTTC.

The table lists this clonotype with a few counts. The V and J genes are TRBV12-3 or TRBV12-4 and TRBJ1-5, with 8 bases aligning to TRBD1. V lost 2 bases and J lost 2; bases outside the gene matches: 14. The CDR3 loop spans 19 amino acids. CDR3 coding DNA: TGTGCCAGCAGTTTAAGGGCAGGGGGCACCTTTGAAGGCAATCAGCCCCAGCATTTT. Translated: CASSLRAGGTFEGNQPQHF.

The V call is TRBV6-2 or TRBV6-3, the J call TRBJ2-5; D is possibly TRBD2 (5 bases). V lost 5 bases and J lost 5, with 9 bases in between. The CDR3 is 12 residues long. The germline V gene has CDR1 MNHEY and CDR2 SVGEGT. The CDR3 reads CASSPTTETQYF. CDR3 DNA: TGTGCCAGCAGTCCGACTACGGAGACCCAGTACTTC.

This clonotype was picked up a small number of times. The rearrangement links TRBV29-1 to TRBJ1-1; D unresolved. This CDR3 is 12 amino acids long. Germline CDR1 and CDR2: SQVTM and ANQGSEA. V lost 4 bases, J lost 6 bases, and 12 bases lay in between. In DNA, the CDR3 is TGCAGCGTTGCTGCGAGGAGACCTGAAGCTTTCTTT. Its protein is CSVAARRPEAFF. Based on the CDR3 plus reference TRBV29-1 and TRBJ1-1, the full variable domain is SAVISQKPSRDICQRGTSLTIQCQVDSQVTMMFWYRQQPGQSLTLIATANQGSEATYESGFVIDKFPISRPNLTFSTLTVSNMSPEDSSIYLCSVAARRPEAFFGQGTRLTVV.

The chain has TRBV12-3 or TRBV12-4 and TRBJ2-1; the match to TRBD2 covers 12 bases. The CDR3 runs to 17 residues. V dropped 2 bases and J dropped 0; count of bases not matched to a gene: 2. CDR3 sequence: CASSLPSGRGSYNEQFF. The CDR3 DNA follows: TGTGCCAGCAGTTTACCTAGCGGGAGGGGCTCCTACAATGAGCAGTTCTTC.

CDR3 sequence reads: CSVWDSEETQYF. The CDR3, as DNA: TGCAGCGTATGGGACAGCGAGGAGACCCAGTACTTC. The chain is built from TRBV29-1 and TRBJ2-5; 7 nucleotides line up with TRBD1. The CDR3 has 12 residues. The V gene's germline CDR1 is SQVTM and CDR2 ANQGSEA. Trimming cost V 6 bases and J 5 bases; bases outside gene matches: 6.

This chain uses TRBV7-9 with TRBJ2-1; 9 bases agree with TRBD1. J was trimmed by 5 bases and V by 6 bases; bases with no gene match: 14. This CDR3 has 17 residues. Germline V gene sequence: CDR1 SEHNR, CDR2 FQNEAQ (reference sequence). The CDR3 sequence is CASRSRVRDREDNEQFF. CDR3 DNA sequence: TGTGCCAGCAGATCCCGGGTCAGGGACAGGGAAGACAATGAGCAGTTCTTC.

The chain carries TRBV5-5 and TRBJ2-5; D gene uncertain. The V end lost 4 bases, the J end lost 5 bases, and 12 bases lay between the germline ends. This CDR3 contains 13 residues. CDR1 and CDR2 from the germline V gene are SGHKS and YYEKEE (reference sequence). The CDR3 sequence is CASSPGPVETQYF. In nucleotides, the CDR3 is TGTGCCAGCAGCCCTGGACCGGTTGAGACCCAGTACTTC.

V usage is TRBV18 and J usage is TRBJ2-7, with TRBD2 identical over 9 bases. V dropped 7 bases and J dropped 0; count of bases not matched to a gene: 7. CDR3 length: 15 amino acids. Germline V gene lookup returns CDR1 KGHSH and CDR2 LQKENI. DNA for the CDR3: TGTGCCAGCTTACCGACTAGCGGAAACTCCTACGAGCAGTACTTC. Translation: CASLPTSGNSYEQYF.

This clonotype was counted between two and nine times. The CDR3 nucleotides are TGTGCCAGCGTAGCGGGGGGAGAGACCCAGTACTTC. Encoded protein: CASVAGGETQYF. The chain combines TRBV2 with TRBJ2-5, with 10 bases that match TRBD2. Germline values: CDR1 SNHLY, CDR2 FYNNEI. This CDR3 has 12 amino acids. The ends lost 8 bases at V and 4 bases at J; junction bases unmatched: 1.

This clonotype occurred many times. The chain recombines TRBV7-2 with TRBJ2-1, with 14 bases identical to TRBD2. Germline lookup yields CDR1 SGHTA and CDR2 FQGNSA. The V segment lost 5 bases and the J segment 2 bases; nucleotides outside the gene matches: 11. This CDR3 spans 19 amino acids. The CDR3, as DNA: TGTGCCAGCAGCCCAAAATCCGGGACTAGCGGGGGTACCTACAATGAGCAGTTCTTC. Protein sequence: CASSPKSGTSGGTYNEQFF. Variable domain in full (rest from reference TRBV7-2 and TRBJ2-1): GAGVSQSPSNKVTEKGKDVELRCDPISGHTALYWYRQSLGQGLEFLIYFQGNSAPDKSGLPSDRFSAERTGGSVSTLTIQRTQQEDSAVYLCASSPKSGTSGGTYNEQFFGPGTRLTVL.

The chain carries TRBV24-1 and TRBJ1-1; D not certain. Germline CDR1 and CDR2: KGHDR and SFDVKD. Trimming shortened V by 9 bases and J by 4 bases, and 17 bases separated the two germline ends. The CDR3 has 14 residues. The CDR3 bases are TGTGCCACCCGTGCCCGCGGAGGGTTCACTGAAGCTTTCTTT. Amino acids: CATRARGGFTEAFF.

This clonotype has only a few counts. This chain joins TRBV7-3 and TRBJ1-1; D call uncertain. V lost 3 bases, J lost 1 base, and 6 bases lay in between. Germline V gene sequence: CDR1 SGHTA, CDR2 FQGTGA. The CDR3 is 13 amino acids. CDR3 coding DNA: TGTGCCAGCAGCTTCACAGAGAACACTGAAGCTTTCTTT. As protein: CASSFTENTEAFF.

The sample holds a few counts of this clonotype. J is TRBJ1-1 and V is TRBV7-9; 7 bases are shared with TRBD1. Losses at the gene ends were 6 bases for V and 9 bases for J; bases not matched to a gene: 10. Per germline, CDR1 SEHNR and CDR2 FQNEAQ (reference sequence). This CDR3 region has 13 residues. CDR3 bases: TGTGCCAGCAGTACACCAGGGGGGTCAAAAGCTTTCTTT. Its protein is CASSTPGGSKAFF.

The genes are TRBV12-3 or TRBV12-4 and TRBJ1-1; D is perhaps TRBD1 (6 bases). V was trimmed by 7 bases and J by 0 bases, leaving 15 bases between them. This CDR3 has 15 residues. CDR3 amino acids: CASTGALGVNTEAFF. The CDR3 DNA follows: TGTGCCAGCACAGGGGCCTTGGGAGTGAACACTGAAGCTTTCTTT.

A few counts support this clonotype. This rearrangement joins TRBV12-3 or TRBV12-4 to TRBJ2-3, with D possibly TRBD2 on 6 matching bases. The CDR3 runs 14 residues. Trimming took off 2 bases at V and 8 bases at J, with 14 bases between the two ends. CDR3 in amino acids: CASSLRVVGGTQYF. Written as DNA, the CDR3 is TGTGCCAGCAGTTTAAGGGTTGTGGGGGGTACGCAGTATTTT.

This clonotype has only a few counts. J is TRBJ2-7 and V is TRBV20-1; 12 bases line up with TRBD1. The CDR3 runs to 15 residues. J gave up 2 bases and V 2 bases, and 4 bases lay outside the gene matches. Germline assignment: CDR1 DFQATT and CDR2 SNEGSKA (reference sequence). CDR3 loop: CSARPGTGGTYEQYF. DNA for the CDR3: TGCAGTGCTAGACCTGGGACAGGGGGCACCTACGAGCAGTACTTC.

The chain recombines TRBV12-3 or TRBV12-4 with TRBJ2-7; weak D call: TRBD1 (5 bases). The CDR3 contains 13 residues. V lost 7 bases, J lost 2 bases, and 12 bases lay in between. The CDR3 DNA reads as TGTGCCAGCACCGACAGCTGGACCTACGAGCAGTACTTC. Translated: CASTDSWTYEQYF.

This clonotype was observed a few times. The chain has TRBV5-1 and TRBJ2-7; TRBD2 is a possible D gene (6 bases). This CDR3 is 14 amino acids long. CDR1 is SGHRS and CDR2 is YFSETQ in the germline V gene. V was shortened by 1 base and J by 2 bases, with 10 bases between the two germline ends. Here the CDR3 reads CASSLTSPPYEQYF. CDR3 nucleotide sequence: TGCGCCAGCAGCTTGACTAGCCCACCCTACGAGCAGTACTTC. The entire variable domain, with the rest obtained from reference TRBV5-1 and TRBJ2-7, is as follows: KAGVTQTPRYLIKTRGQQVTLSCSPISGHRSVSWYQQTPGQGLQFLFEYFSETQRNKGNFPGRFSGRQFSNSRSEMNVSTLELGDSALYLCASSLTSPPYEQYFGPGTRLTVT.

This clonotype occurred a few times. The CDR3 sequence: CASSSGGADYGYTF. DNA for the CDR3: TGCGCCAGCAGCTCAGGGGGCGCGGACTATGGCTACACCTTC. V usage is TRBV4-3 and J usage is TRBJ1-2; 8 nucleotides line up with TRBD1. The germline CDR1 and CDR2 sequences are LGHNA and YSLEER. V lost 5 bases to trimming and J lost 3 bases; unmatched junction nucleotides: 5. The CDR3 length is 14 residues.

This clonotype was detected only a few times. This CDR3 reads CASTMGRGTDTQYF. CDR3 bases: TGTGCCAGCACCATGGGGAGGGGCACAGATACGCAGTATTTT. The rearrangement joins TRBV6-5 to TRBJ2-3; TRBD2 matches at 7 bases. CDR3 length: 14 residues. Looked up from germline, CDR1 is MNHEY and CDR2 is SVGAGI. V trimming: 7 bases; J trimming: 1 base; junction bases outside the gene matches: 5.